This TCR beta chain was found in a study of tissue T cells after allogeneic stem cell transplantation. Regarding time point: mouse harvest day 7 after allogeneic transplant. The graft held 10^6 splenic CD5+ T cells and 10^7 T-cell-depleted bone marrow cells. TCRdb keeps only in-frame clones here, not all; method: immunoSEQ multiplex PCR. The table records about 5,500 clones, under 55% of them present only once. The table lists this clone with a few counts. Genes and germline come from the mouse. The CDR3 end lies 1 residue beyond the end of the read and is filled in from the germline J gene. Germline values: CDR1 SGHND, CDR2 FRSKSL. The CDR3 has 13 residues. V shed 2 bases and J shed 5 bases, with 6 bases lying between them.

The specimen was gut tissue. The rearrangement links TRBV15 to TRBJ1-4; perhaps TRBD1 as D (6 bases). The sequence was obtained from a female BALB/c mouse given C57BL/6 T cells with graft-versus-host disease after an allogeneic hematopoietic cell transplant. The chain's CDR3 is CASSLQGNERLFF. CDR3 DNA, as far as it was read: TGTGCCAGCAGTTTACAGGGGAACGAAAGATTATTT. Looking up the rest from reference TRBV15 and TRBJ1-4 gives the full variable domain: DAGVTQTPRHEVAEKGQTIILKCEPVSGHNDLFWYRQTKIQGLELLSYFRSKSLMEDGGAFKDRFKAEMLNSSFSTLKIQPTEPKDSAVYLCASSLQGNERLFFGHGTKLSVL.